This TCR beta chain was retrieved from a study of shared clonotypes between healthy human individuals. Study in general: Per donor, CD8 memory used one plate, CD8 naive used two, CD4 memory used three and CD4 naive used three.

Replicate PCRs from sorted subsets contained roughly 200 ng DNA, which is 30,000 to 35,000 T cell genomes. Profiled with immunoSEQ multiplex PCR; TCRdb holds only in-frame clones, not every one. The table shows 2 million to 2.5 million clones, with approximately 94% occurring only once. Study-wide results and limits: Shared clonotypes across all four donors exceeded non-shared ones in generation probability.

Comment on this clone: Its cognate antigen is unknown. This sample includes further DNA sequences coding for the same CDR3.

The CDR3 loop spans 12 amino acids. Trimming left V 2 bases short and J 4 bases short, with 6 bases between. Germline loops: CDR1 SGHRS, CDR2 YFSETQ. The chain combines TRBV5-1 with TRBJ1-2; no reliable D call. Sequencing was carried out using naive CD4+ T cells sorted from blood. Stated subset: CD45RA+ positively selected. This clonotype was sampled from a man aged 18-30 years in good health. The DNA for the CDR3 is TGCGCCAGCAGCTTCGACCTCTATGGCTACACCTTC. Translated, it gives CASSFDLYGYTF.